This is a list of T cell receptor beta chains from one sample in a study of OX40 agonist ivuxolimab in advanced cancers. Sequencing was performed with immunoSEQ multiplex PCR; in TCRdb, only in-frame clones are kept and a portion is missing. This table holds some 60,000 clones, roughly nine tenths found once. The material was CD4+ or CD8+ T cells sorted from blood, obtained in a trial of the OX40 agonist ivuxolimab. These receptor sequences come from an adult with an advanced solid tumor such as melanoma, head and neck, liver or kidney cancer. Both conserved end residues are part of each CDR3. The D gene is left open where the match is weak. Clone size is stated in some rows and not others, as once, few, many or a class when expanded.

>once|TRBJ1-3|TRBV4-1|.
CASSQDGGGAIYF
TGCGCCAGCAGCCAAGATGGGGGTGGGGCCATATATTTT
>.|TRBJ2-3|TRBV9|TRBD2
CASSVPSGGESFGTDTQYF
TGTGCCAGCAGCGTCCCTAGCGGGGGGGAATCTTTTGGCACAGATACGCAGTATTTT
>.|TRBJ2-7|TRBV7-9|.
CASSSVWGEFAYEQYF
TGTGCCAGCAGCTCCGTGTGGGGGGAGTTCGCCTACGAGCAGTACTTC
>.|TRBJ2-7|TRBV27|.
CASSHPGVSTYEQYF
TGTGCCAGCAGTCACCCAGGGGTCTCAACCTACGAGCAGTACTTC
>.|TRBJ1-1|TRBV5-4|.
CASSLNTEAFF
TGTGCCAGCAGCTTGAACACTGAAGCTTTCTTT
>.|TRBJ2-1|TRBV2|.
CASTPPGRDEQFF
TGTGCCAGCACTCCCCCCGGGCGTGATGAGCAGTTCTTC
>.|TRBJ2-7|TRBV7-9|TRBD2
CASSPYLGTSSYEQYF
TGTGCCAGCAGCCCATATCTTGGGACTAGCTCCTACGAGCAGTACTTC
>.|TRBJ1-5|TRBV28|.
CASSPLPRDYSNQPQHF
TGTGCCAGCAGTCCCCTCCCCAGGGATTATAGCAATCAGCCCCAGCATTTT
>.|TRBJ2-1|TRBV6-5|.
CASSYSPYNEQFF
TGTGCCAGCAGTTACTCCCCCTACAATGAGCAGTTCTTC
>.|TRBJ2-7|TRBV6-5|.
CASITPIHYEQYF
TGTGCCAGCATCACCCCTATCCACTACGAGCAGTACTTC
>.|TRBJ2-1|TRBV4-1|.
CASSHKSSYNEQFF
TGCGCCAGCAGCCATAAGAGCTCCTACAATGAGCAGTTCTTC
>.|TRBJ2-7|TRBV28|.
CASSLRVVGPSYEQYF
TGTGCCAGCAGTTTAAGAGTGGTGGGCCCCTCCTACGAGCAGTACTTC
>.|TRBJ2-7|TRBV2|TRBD1
CASMGTAVRGLQYEQYF
TGTGCCAGCATGGGGACAGCCGTCCGGGGCCTCCAATACGAGCAGTACTTC
>.|TRBJ2-7|TRBV27|.
CASSPSAPSYEQYF
TGTGCCAGCAGCCCTAGCGCGCCTTCCTACGAGCAGTACTTC
>.|TRBJ2-3|TRBV27|.
CASGPPTDTQYF
TGTGCCAGCGGCCCCCCCACAGATACGCAGTATTTT
>.|TRBJ1-6|TRBV27|.
CASSFGGPNSPLHF
TGTGCCAGCAGTTTTGGGGGTCCTAATTCACCCCTCCACTTT
>.|TRBJ1-2|TRBV29-1|.
CSSKPPGQIYGYTF
TGCAGCTCCAAACCCCCAGGACAGATCTATGGCTACACCTTC
>.|TRBJ2-3|TRBV13|.
CASSQDKGAADTQYF
TGTGCCAGCAGCCAAGATAAAGGGGCGGCAGATACGCAGTATTTT
>once|TRBJ1-4|TRBV19|TRBD1
CASSIPKTGINEKLFF
TGTGCCAGTAGTATACCGAAGACAGGGATTAATGAAAAACTGTTTTTT
>.|TRBJ2-2|TRBV7-9|TRBD1
CASSLETGETGELFF
TGTGCCAGCAGCTTAGAGACAGGGGAAACCGGGGAGCTGTTTTTT
>.|TRBJ1-6|TRBV6-5|.
CASTPGTYNSPLHF
TGTGCCAGCACCCCCGGGACATATAATTCACCCCTCCACTTT
>.|TRBJ2-5|TRBV7-9|.
CASSLEGGWYQETQYF
TGTGCCAGCAGCTTAGAGGGGGGTTGGTACCAAGAGACCCAGTACTTC
>.|TRBJ2-2|TRBV27|.
CASSSREGSTGELFF
TGTGCCAGCAGTTCTAGAGAGGGCAGCACCGGGGAGCTGTTTTTT
>.|TRBJ2-7|TRBV4-1|.
CASSHLQDYEQYF
TGCGCCAGCAGCCACCTACAGGACTACGAGCAGTACTTC
>few|TRBJ2-7|TRBV7-7|TRBD1
CASSLGQGTTYEQYF
TGTGCTAGCAGCTTAGGACAGGGGACGACCTACGAGCAGTACTTC
>.|TRBJ2-4|TRBV12-1|.
CASSFNYRGLAKNIQYF
TGTGCCAGCAGCTTTAACTACAGGGGACTAGCCAAAAACATTCAGTACTTC
>.|TRBJ1-5|TRBV28|.
CASSFRSNQPQHF
TGTGCCAGCAGTTTCAGGAGCAATCAGCCCCAGCATTTT
>.|TRBJ2-7|TRBV29-1|.
CSVRTENYEQYF
TGCAGCGTTAGGACAGAAAACTACGAGCAGTACTTC
>.|TRBJ2-7|TRBV5-6|.
CASSFGGNLYEQYF
TGTGCCAGCAGCTTTGGGGGGAACCTCTACGAGCAGTACTTC
>once|TRBJ2-7|TRBV7-9|.
CASSLAGAPEQYF
TGTGCCAGCAGCTTAGCGGGAGCGCCTGAGCAGTACTTC
>.|TRBJ1-5|TRBV25-1|TRBD1
CASSETGIQPQHF
TGTGCCAGCAGTGAGACAGGGATTCAGCCCCAGCATTTT
>.|TRBJ2-3|TRBV7-9|.
CASSPDSPWGTDTQYF
TGTGCCAGCAGCCCCGACAGCCCCTGGGGCACAGATACGCAGTATTTT
>.|TRBJ1-1|TRBV5-1|TRBD1
CASGTGWVNTEAFF
TGCGCCAGCGGGACAGGGTGGGTAAACACTGAAGCTTTCTTT
>few|TRBJ1-1|TRBV4-1|TRBD1
CASSQWGQGNTEAFF
TGCGCCAGCAGCCAATGGGGACAGGGGAACACTGAAGCTTTCTTT
>.|TRBJ2-1|TRBV10-1|TRBD2
CASSESLLAGAFKSYNEQFF
TGCGCCAGCAGTGAGTCCTTACTAGCGGGGGCCTTCAAATCCTACAATGAGCAGTTCTTC
>.|TRBJ2-2|TRBV29-1|.
CSVLIGTPTGELFF
TGCAGCGTTCTCATCGGGACTCCTACCGGGGAGCTGTTTTTT
>.|TRBJ2-2|TRBV28|.
CASSPATGRGFSNTGELFF
TGTGCCAGCAGTCCCGCGACAGGGAGGGGGTTTAGCAACACCGGGGAGCTGTTTTTT
>.|TRBJ2-1|TRBV4-2|TRBD1
CASSRTGVADEQFF
TGTGCCAGCAGCAGGACAGGGGTGGCGGATGAGCAGTTCTTC
>.|TRBJ2-1|TRBV6-1|TRBD2
CASSLAGSSYNEQFF
TGTGCCAGCAGTCTAGCGGGGAGCTCCTACAATGAGCAGTTCTTC
>once|TRBJ2-7|TRBV5-6|.
CASSLAGWEQYF
TGTGCCAGCAGCTTGGCAGGGTGGGAGCAGTACTTC
>.|TRBJ2-7|TRBV29-1|TRBD1
CSVADRGSYEQYF
TGCAGCGTCGCGGACAGGGGATCCTACGAGCAGTACTTC
>.|TRBJ2-1|TRBV7-6|TRBD2
CASSLARAGGGEQFF
TGTGCCAGCAGCTTAGCGCGGGCGGGAGGGGGTGAGCAGTTCTTC
>.|TRBJ1-2|TRBV12-5|.
CATAWGGNYGYTF
TGTGCTACTGCCTGGGGAGGGAACTATGGCTACACCTTC
>few|TRBJ1-5|TRBV2|TRBD1
CASLGKTGDQPQHF
TGTGCCAGCTTGGGGAAAACAGGGGATCAGCCCCAGCATTTT
>.|TRBJ2-7|TRBV27|.
CASSSPSEPAYEQYF
TGTGCCAGCAGCAGCCCGTCGGAGCCGGCCTACGAGCAGTACTTC
>once|TRBJ2-7|TRBV5-1|.
CASSLGLGQSSYEQYF
TGCGCCAGCAGCTTGGGTTTGGGCCAAAGCTCCTACGAGCAGTACTTC
>.|TRBJ1-3|TRBV6-1|.
CATRGGTGNTIYF
TGTGCCACTAGAGGGGGGACTGGAAACACCATATATTTT
>.|TRBJ1-1|TRBV19|.
CASSIYSTEAFF
TGTGCCAGTAGTATCTATTCGACTGAAGCTTTCTTT
>.|TRBJ1-6|TRBV28|.
CASSLPQVGDSPLHF
TGTGCCAGCAGTTTACCGCAGGTGGGGGATTCACCCCTCCACTTT
>.|TRBJ2-1|TRBV11-2|.
CASSSRTPHNSYNEQFF
TGTGCCAGCAGCTCACGGACCCCACACAACTCCTACAATGAGCAGTTCTTC
>.|TRBJ2-3|TRBV14|.
CASTYTGDTQYF
TGTGCCAGCACCTACACTGGAGATACGCAGTATTTT
>.|TRBJ2-3|TRBV5-8|TRBD1
CASSWTGPLDTQYF
TGTGCCAGCAGCTGGACAGGCCCTCTGGATACGCAGTATTTT
>.|TRBJ1-2|TRBV2|TRBD1
CAKRDRGNYGYTF
TGTGCCAAAAGGGACAGAGGGAACTATGGCTACACCTTC
>.|TRBJ1-5|TRBV11-2|.
CASSPGINQPQHF
TGTGCCAGCAGCCCAGGGATCAATCAGCCCCAGCATTTT
>.|TRBJ1-1|TRBV5-6|.
CASSLWRGLNTEAFF
TGTGCCAGCAGCTTGTGGAGGGGCTTGAACACTGAAGCTTTCTTT